This TCR beta chain was identified during a study of blood T cell repertoires in COVID-19. The data were produced by immunoSEQ multiplex PCR, yet TCRdb's version contains in-frame clones alone and is incomplete. The sample has around 50,000 clones, over 80% seen once; the top ten hold around 50%. The CDR3 totals 15 residues. Germline V lookup: CDR1 LGHNA, CDR2 YNFKEQ. Trimming pared 1 base from V and 2 bases from J, leaving 12 bases between. The clonotype originates from a man aged 65 to 79 with acute or convalescent COVID-19. The source material was peripheral blood. This chain joins TRBV4-2 and TRBJ2-7; TRBD2 might be the D (5 bases). For the CDR3, the DNA is TGTGCCAGCAGCCAAGGTTGGGAGCGAACCTACGAGCAGTACTTC. This translates into CASSQGWERTYEQYF.